This is a list of T cell receptor beta chains from one sample in a study of PD-1 blockade in classical Hodgkin lymphoma. Produced via immunoSEQ multiplex PCR; TCRdb's table is partial and in-frame only. Of about 90,000 clones in the sample, 65% to 85% were seen once. The sequencing used peripheral blood mononuclear cells (PBMCs), collected before the fourth cycle of nivolumab. Receptors were obtained from a human donor with classical Hodgkin lymphoma. CDR3s include the opening cysteine and the closing phenylalanine or tryptophan. Fields, in order: J gene, D gene, clone size, V gene, CDR3 protein, CDR3 DNA. The D gene is left open where the match is weak. Clone size is stated in some rows and not others, as once, few, many or a class when expanded.

J: TRBJ1-2
D: TRBD1
size: once
V: TRBV6-5
CDR3: CATRDQGQAKGYTF
DNA: TGTGCCACCAGGGATCAGGGACAGGCTAAAGGCTACACCTTC

J: TRBJ2-5
D: NA
size: NA
V: TRBV6-4
CDR3: CASSARLGETQYF
DNA: TGTGCCAGCAGCGCGAGGCTGGGAGAGACCCAGTACTTC

J: TRBJ2-5
D: TRBD2
size: once
V: TRBV9
CDR3: CASSVGYSGKETQYF
DNA: TGTGCCAGCAGCGTAGGGTATAGCGGGAAGGAGACCCAGTACTTC

J: TRBJ1-2
D: TRBD1
size: NA
V: TRBV27
CDR3: CASSPQGAENGYTF
DNA: TGTGCCAGCAGTCCACAGGGGGCTGAAAATGGCTACACCTTC

J: TRBJ1-3
D: NA
size: NA
V: TRBV7-9
CDR3: CASSAPGRGGTIYF
DNA: TGTGCCAGCAGCGCCCCCGGAAGGGGGGGCACCATATATTTT

J: TRBJ2-7
D: NA
size: NA
V: TRBV2
CDR3: CASSAPLAGYEQYF
DNA: TGTGCCAGCAGTGCGCCACTGGCGGGCTACGAGCAGTACTTC

J: TRBJ2-3
D: NA
size: NA
V: TRBV19
CDR3: CASSIDSGGGDTQYF
DNA: TGTGCCAGTAGTATAGATTCTGGCGGCGGAGATACGCAGTATTTT

J: TRBJ2-1
D: NA
size: NA
V: TRBV28
CDR3: CASSTPSSYNEQFF
DNA: TGTGCCAGCAGCACGCCGAGCTCCTACAATGAGCAGTTCTTC

J: TRBJ2-7
D: TRBD2
size: NA
V: TRBV7-3
CDR3: CASSLGPSGDYEQYF
DNA: TGTGCCAGCAGCTTAGGTCCAAGCGGGGACTACGAGCAGTACTTC

J: TRBJ2-7
D: TRBD1
size: NA
V: TRBV9
CDR3: CASSVAFQGAYEQYF
DNA: TGTGCCAGCAGCGTAGCTTTCCAGGGGGCCTACGAGCAGTACTTC

J: TRBJ2-7
D: NA
size: NA
V: TRBV6-1
CDR3: CASSVFSGEQYF
DNA: TGTGCCAGCAGTGTCTTTTCAGGGGAGCAGTACTTC

J: TRBJ2-6
D: TRBD2
size: medium-sized
V: TRBV6-4
CDR3: CASSDRGTSGSWANVLTF
DNA: TGTGCCAGCAGTGACCGCGGGACTAGCGGGTCTTGGGCCAACGTCCTGACTTTC

J: TRBJ1-2
D: NA
size: NA
V: TRBV9
CDR3: CASSATGASGYTF
DNA: TGTGCCAGCAGCGCGACAGGTGCGTCAGGCTACACCTTC

J: TRBJ1-5
D: TRBD1
size: few
V: TRBV28
CDR3: CASSTNRGLQPQHF
DNA: TGTGCCAGCAGTACCAACAGGGGGCTTCAGCCCCAGCATTTT

J: TRBJ2-2
D: NA
size: NA
V: TRBV28
CDR3: CASTARFGELFF
DNA: TGTGCCAGCACCGCGAGGTTCGGGGAGCTGTTTTTT

J: TRBJ1-3
D: NA
size: NA
V: TRBV5-6
CDR3: CASSLAGGISGNTIYF
DNA: TGTGCCAGCAGCTTGGCCGGCGGAATCTCTGGAAACACCATATATTTT